What follows is one T cell receptor (beta chain) and its context. The target antigen is unknown. V lost 5 bases and J lost 4, with 15 bases in between. The CDR3 is 15 amino acids. Germline V CDR1 and CDR2: SGHRS, YFSETQ. Documented treatment: oral pan-JAK inhibitor, 5-10 mg twice daily. Sorted out of PBMCs were CD4+ T cells and CD8+ T cells. The source of the sample is a study of CD8+ T cells in alopecia areata. General study findings and limits: Alphabeta T cells residing in normal skin are also sequenced in scalp samples. It was observed that many expanded lesional clones persisted in scalp and blood during tofacitinib. Tofacitinib produced a significant decrease in scalp clonality and in expanded CD8+ clones among the top 100.

Extracted RNA was reverse transcribed, and the resulting cDNA served as sequencing template. Generated by immunoSEQ multiplex PCR, the TCRdb table keeps only in-frame clones and is missing some. The data show about 120,000 clones, more than 45% seen once. The source was CD4+ T cells sorted from blood, collected at week 4, from a patient treated with tofacitinib. This clonotype was obtained from a human donor with alopecia areata. The rearrangement links TRBV5-1 to TRBJ1-4; D gene uncertain. The CDR3 loop reads CASRRKDTSNEKLFF. The CDR3 coding sequence is TGCGCCAGCAGGCGAAAGGATACCAGTAATGAAAAACTGTTTTTT. Drawing the rest from reference TRBV5-1 and TRBJ1-4, the complete variable domain is KAGVTQTPRYLIKTRGQQVTLSCSPISGHRSVSWYQQTPGQGLQFLFEYFSETQRNKGNFPGRFSGRQFSNSRSEMNVSTLELGDSALYLCASRRKDTSNEKLFFGSGTQLSVL.